This TCR beta chain was found in a study of read filtering for tumor transcriptome and immune sequencing. Across the whole study: RNA-seq yielded only about 75 to 1,300 TCR reads, IR-seq about 4.05 to 10.27 million. Findings of the study overall: Even smaller IR-seq throughput identified most shared clonotypes. IR-seq and RNA-seq agreed better without single-read clonotypes.

This library used approximately 370 ng RNA and molecular barcoded adaptors spanning alpha/delta and beta/gamma chains. TCRdb processed the reads anew with MiXCR; each CDR3 protein has one entry. The data show around 29,000 distinct CDR3 sequences, around 14% seen once. At the time of active disease, bone marrow was collected from every patient. This clonotype was detected ten times or more. Its matching antigen is unknown. V lost 4 bases to trimming and J lost 7 bases; unmatched junction nucleotides: 5. The CDR3 has 14 residues. Germline CDR1 and CDR2: SGHRS and YFSETQ. The sample consisted of a population of CD138-negative cells sorted from bone marrow. The chain employs TRBV5-1 and TRBJ1-2, with 12 positions matching TRBD1. The clonotype originates from a donor aged 40 or older with multiple myeloma. The CDR3 region has the DNA TGCGCCAGCAGCCCCGGGACAGGGGGCTTTGGCTACACCTTC. Protein: CASSPGTGGFGYTF.